This T cell receptor (beta chain) stems from a study of radiotherapy plus CTLA-4 blockade in lung cancer. This CDR3 comprises 14 residues. The junction had 8 bases not matched to a gene; V was cut back by 6 bases and J by 4 bases. Per the germline V gene, CDR1 is ENHRY and CDR2 is SYGVKD. Repertoires were generated with immunoSEQ multiplex PCR, while TCRdb's copy carries only in-frame clones and drops some. The sample lists tens of thousands of clones; approximately 72% were seen once. The chain is built from TRBV10-3 and TRBJ2-7, with 8 bases aligning to TRBD1. The specimen was peripheral blood, collected from a patient treated with radiotherapy plus ipilimumab. This clonotype was obtained from a human donor with non-small cell lung cancer who had stable disease on radiotherapy plus ipilimumab. CDR3 region: CAIRETGVSYEQYF. CDR3 bases: TGTGCCATCAGAGAGACAGGGGTCTCATACGAGCAGTACTTC.